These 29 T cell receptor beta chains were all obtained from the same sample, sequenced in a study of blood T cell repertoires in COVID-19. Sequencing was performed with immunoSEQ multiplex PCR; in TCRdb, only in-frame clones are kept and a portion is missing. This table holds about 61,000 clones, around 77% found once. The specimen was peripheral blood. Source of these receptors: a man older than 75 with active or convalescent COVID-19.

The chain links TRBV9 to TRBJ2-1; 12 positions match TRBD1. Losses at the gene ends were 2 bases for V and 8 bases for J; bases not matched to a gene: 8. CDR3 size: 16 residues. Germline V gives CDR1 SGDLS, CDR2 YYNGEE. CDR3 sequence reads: CASSVKYRDRGHEQFF. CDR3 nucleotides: TGTGCCAGCAGCGTTAAATACCGGGACAGGGGGCATGAGCAGTTCTTC.

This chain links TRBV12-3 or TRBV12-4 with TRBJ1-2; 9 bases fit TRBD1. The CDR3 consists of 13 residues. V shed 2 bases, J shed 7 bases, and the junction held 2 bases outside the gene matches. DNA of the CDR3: TGTGCCAGCAGTTTAAGACAGGGGGGTGGCTACACCTTC. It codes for CASSLRQGGGYTF.

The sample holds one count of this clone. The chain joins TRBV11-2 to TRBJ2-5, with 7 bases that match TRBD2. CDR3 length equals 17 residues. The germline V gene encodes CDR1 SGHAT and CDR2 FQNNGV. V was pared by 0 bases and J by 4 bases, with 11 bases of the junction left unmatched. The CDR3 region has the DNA TGTGCCAGCAGCTTAGATCGCGGGAGCACATACCGAGAGACCCAGTACTTC. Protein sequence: CASSLDRGSTYRETQYF.

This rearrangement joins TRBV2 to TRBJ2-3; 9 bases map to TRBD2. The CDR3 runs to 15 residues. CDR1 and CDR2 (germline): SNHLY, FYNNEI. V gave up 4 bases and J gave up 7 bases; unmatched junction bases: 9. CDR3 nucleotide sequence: TGTGCCAGCAGTGTGGATAGCGGGGGTGGAAATACGCAGTATTTT. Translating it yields CASSVDSGGGNTQYF. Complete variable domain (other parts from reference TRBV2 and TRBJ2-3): EPEVTQTPSHQVTQMGQEVILRCVPISNHLYFYWYRQILGQKVEFLVSFYNNEISEKSEIFDDQFSVERPDGSNFTLKIRSTKLEDSAMYFCASSVDSGGGNTQYFGPGTRLTVL.

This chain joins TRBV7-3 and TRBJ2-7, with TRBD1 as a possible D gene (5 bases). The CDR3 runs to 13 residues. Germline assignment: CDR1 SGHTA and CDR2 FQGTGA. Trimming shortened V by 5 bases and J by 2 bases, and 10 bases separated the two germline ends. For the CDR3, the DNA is TGTGCCAGCAGCCCCGGACATACCTACGAGCAGTACTTC. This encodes CASSPGHTYEQYF.

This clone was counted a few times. The CDR3 loop reads CASSLRTSGVHEQYF. The CDR3 region has the DNA TGTGCCAGCAGCTTACGGACTAGCGGGGTCCACGAGCAGTACTTC. The chain joins TRBV7-6 to TRBJ2-7; 12 nucleotides line up with TRBD2. Germline CDR1 and CDR2: SGHVS and FNYEAQ. The CDR3 length is 15 residues. V lost 2 bases and J lost 5; bases outside the gene matches: 4.

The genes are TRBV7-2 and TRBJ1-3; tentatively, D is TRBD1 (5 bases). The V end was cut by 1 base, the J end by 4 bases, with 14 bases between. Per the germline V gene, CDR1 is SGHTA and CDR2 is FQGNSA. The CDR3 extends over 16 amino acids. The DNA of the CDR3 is TGTGCCAGCAGCTTAGGGTTGGGGGGTGGAGGAAACACCATATATTTT. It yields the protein CASSLGLGGGGNTIYF.

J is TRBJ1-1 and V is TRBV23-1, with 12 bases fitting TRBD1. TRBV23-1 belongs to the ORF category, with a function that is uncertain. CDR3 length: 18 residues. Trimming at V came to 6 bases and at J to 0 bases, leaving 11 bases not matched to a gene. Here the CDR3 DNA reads TGCGCCAGCAGCCCGGGACAGGGGGCGCGTCGAATGAACACTGAAGCTTTCTTT. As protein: CASSPGQGARRMNTEAFF.

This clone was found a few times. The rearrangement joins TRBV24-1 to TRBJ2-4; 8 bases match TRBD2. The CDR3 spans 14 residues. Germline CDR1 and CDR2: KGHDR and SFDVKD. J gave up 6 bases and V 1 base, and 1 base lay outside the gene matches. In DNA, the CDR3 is TGTGCCACCAGTGATTTAACTAGCGGAAACATTCAGTACTTC. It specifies CATSDLTSGNIQYF.

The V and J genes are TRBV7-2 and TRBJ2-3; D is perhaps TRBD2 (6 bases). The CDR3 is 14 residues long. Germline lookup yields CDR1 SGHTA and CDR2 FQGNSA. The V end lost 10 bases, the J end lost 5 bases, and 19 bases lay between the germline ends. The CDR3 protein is CATSVGPARDTQYF. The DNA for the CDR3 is TGTGCCACTAGCGTGGGGCCCGCTCGAGATACGCAGTATTTT.

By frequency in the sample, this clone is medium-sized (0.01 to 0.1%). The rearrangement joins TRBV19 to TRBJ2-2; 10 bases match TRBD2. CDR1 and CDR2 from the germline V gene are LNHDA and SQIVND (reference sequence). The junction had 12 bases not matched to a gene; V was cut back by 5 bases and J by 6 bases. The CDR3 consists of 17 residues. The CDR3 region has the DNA TGTGCCAGTAGTTTACCAGGTGGTAGCGGGAGGCCCGGGGAGCTGTTTTTT. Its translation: CASSLPGGSGRPGELFF. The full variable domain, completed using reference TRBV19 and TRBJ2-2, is DGGITQSPKYLFRKEGQNVTLSCEQNLNHDAMYWYRQDPGQGLRLIYYSQIVNDFQKGDIAEGYSVSREKKESFPLTVTSAQKNPTAFYLCASSLPGGSGRPGELFFGEGSRLTVL.

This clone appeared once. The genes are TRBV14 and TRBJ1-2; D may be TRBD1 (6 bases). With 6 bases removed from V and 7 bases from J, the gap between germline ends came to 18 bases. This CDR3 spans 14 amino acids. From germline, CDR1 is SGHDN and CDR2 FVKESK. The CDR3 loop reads CASSRLLRGGGYTF. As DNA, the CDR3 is TGTGCCAGCAGTCGACTACTCAGGGGCGGTGGCTACACCTTC.

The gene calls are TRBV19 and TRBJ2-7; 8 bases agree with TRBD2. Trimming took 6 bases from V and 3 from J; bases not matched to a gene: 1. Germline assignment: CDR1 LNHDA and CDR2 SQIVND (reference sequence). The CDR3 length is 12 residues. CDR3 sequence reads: CASRGTSYEQYF. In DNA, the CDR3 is TGTGCCAGTAGAGGGACTAGCTACGAGCAGTACTTC.

CDR3 in DNA: TGTGCCAGCTCCCCGGGTTTCAATCAGCCCCAGCATTTT. This translates into CASSPGFNQPQHF. This chain connects TRBV27 to TRBJ1-5; D gene ambiguous. The CDR3 extends over 13 amino acids. Germline CDR1 and CDR2: MNHEY and SMNVEV (reference sequence). The V end lost 8 bases, the J end lost 3 bases, and 11 bases lay between the germline ends.

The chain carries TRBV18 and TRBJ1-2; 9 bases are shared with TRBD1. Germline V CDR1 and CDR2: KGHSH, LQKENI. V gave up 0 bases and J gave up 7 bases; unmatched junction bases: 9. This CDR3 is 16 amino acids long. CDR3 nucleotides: TGTGCCAGCTCACCACCGAAGGGACAGGGCCTGGGTGGCTACACCTTC. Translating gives CASSPPKGQGLGGYTF.

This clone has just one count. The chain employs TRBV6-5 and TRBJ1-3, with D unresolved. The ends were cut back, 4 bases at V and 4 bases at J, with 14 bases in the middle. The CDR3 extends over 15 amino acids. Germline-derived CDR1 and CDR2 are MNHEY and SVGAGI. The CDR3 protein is CASSSPGRLGNTIYF. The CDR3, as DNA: TGTGCCAGCAGTTCCCCCGGAAGACTGGGAAACACCATATATTTT.

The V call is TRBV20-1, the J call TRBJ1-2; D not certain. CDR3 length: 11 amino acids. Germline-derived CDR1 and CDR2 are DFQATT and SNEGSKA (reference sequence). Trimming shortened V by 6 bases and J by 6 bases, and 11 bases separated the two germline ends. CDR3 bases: TGCAGTGCCTGGGAGAGGGATGGCTACACCTTC. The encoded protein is CSAWERDGYTF.

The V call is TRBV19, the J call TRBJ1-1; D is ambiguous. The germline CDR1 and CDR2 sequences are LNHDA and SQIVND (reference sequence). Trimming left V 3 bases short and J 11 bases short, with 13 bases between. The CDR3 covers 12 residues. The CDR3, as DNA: TGTGCCAGTAGTATTGGTACACCCTGGGCTTTCTTT. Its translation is CASSIGTPWAFF.

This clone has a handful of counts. The CDR3 bases are TGTGCCAGTAGTACCGGGACAGGGTCCGAGACCCAGTACTTC. It specifies CASSTGTGSETQYF. The V call is TRBV19, the J call TRBJ2-5; 9 bases are shared with TRBD1. The CDR3 totals 14 residues. From germline, CDR1 is LNHDA and CDR2 SQIVND (reference sequence). The ends lost 4 bases at V and 5 bases at J; junction bases unmatched: 5.

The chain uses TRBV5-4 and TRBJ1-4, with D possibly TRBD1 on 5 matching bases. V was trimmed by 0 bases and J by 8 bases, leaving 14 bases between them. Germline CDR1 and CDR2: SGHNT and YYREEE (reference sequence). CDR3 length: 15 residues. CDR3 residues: CASSLGGSAQEKLFF. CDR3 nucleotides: TGTGCCAGCAGCTTGGGGGGCTCGGCCCAGGAAAAACTGTTTTTT. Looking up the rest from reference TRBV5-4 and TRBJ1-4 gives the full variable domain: ETGVTQSPTHLIKTRGQQVTLRCSSQSGHNTVSWYQQALGQGPQFIFQYYREEENGRGNFPPRFSGLQFPNYSSELNVNALELDDSALYLCASSLGGSAQEKLFFGSGTQLSVL.

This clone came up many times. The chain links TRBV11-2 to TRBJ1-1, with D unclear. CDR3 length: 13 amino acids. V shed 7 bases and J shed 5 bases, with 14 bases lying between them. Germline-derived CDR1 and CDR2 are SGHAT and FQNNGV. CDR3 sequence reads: CASTPQVTTEAFF. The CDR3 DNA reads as TGTGCCAGCACCCCCCAAGTTACTACTGAAGCTTTCTTT.

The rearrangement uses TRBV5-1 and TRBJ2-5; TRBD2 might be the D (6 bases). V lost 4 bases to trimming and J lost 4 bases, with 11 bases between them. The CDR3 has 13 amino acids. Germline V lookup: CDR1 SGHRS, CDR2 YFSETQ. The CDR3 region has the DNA TGCGCCAGCAGCACCCCCGGGGGAGAGACCCAGTACTTC. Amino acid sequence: CASSTPGGETQYF. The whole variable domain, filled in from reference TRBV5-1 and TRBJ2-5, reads KAGVTQTPRYLIKTRGQQVTLSCSPISGHRSVSWYQQTPGQGLQFLFEYFSETQRNKGNFPGRFSGRQFSNSRSEMNVSTLELGDSALYLCASSTPGGETQYFGPGTRLLVL.

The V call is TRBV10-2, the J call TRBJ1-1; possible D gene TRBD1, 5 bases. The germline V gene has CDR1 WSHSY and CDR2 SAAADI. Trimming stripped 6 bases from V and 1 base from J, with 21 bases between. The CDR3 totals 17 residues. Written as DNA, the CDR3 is TGCGCCAGCAGCCGAAATCGGGGCCCTAGCGCGAACACTGAAGCTTTCTTT. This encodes CASSRNRGPSANTEAFF.

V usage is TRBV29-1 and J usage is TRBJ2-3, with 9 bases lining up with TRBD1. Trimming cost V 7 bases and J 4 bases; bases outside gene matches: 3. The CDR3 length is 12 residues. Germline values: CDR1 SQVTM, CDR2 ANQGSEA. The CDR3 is CSEGQGADTQYF. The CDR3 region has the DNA TGCAGCGAGGGACAGGGCGCAGATACGCAGTATTTT.

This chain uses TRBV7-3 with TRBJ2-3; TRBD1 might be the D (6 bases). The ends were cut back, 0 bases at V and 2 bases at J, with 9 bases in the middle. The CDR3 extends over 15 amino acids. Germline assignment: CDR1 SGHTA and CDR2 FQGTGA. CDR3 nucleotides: TGTGCCAGCAGCTTAACAGGGGGTTTCACAGATACGCAGTATTTT. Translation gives CASSLTGGFTDTQYF.

CDR3 sequence reads: CATGTPGTSGARGAQYF. The CDR3, as DNA: TGTGCCACTGGGACACCTGGGACTAGCGGGGCCCGGGGGGCCCAGTACTTC. The chain combines TRBV10-3 with TRBJ2-5, with 13 positions matching TRBD2. Germline assignment: CDR1 ENHRY and CDR2 SYGVKD. V shed 10 bases, J shed 9 bases, and the junction held 20 bases outside the gene matches. The CDR3 runs to 17 residues.

CDR3 bases: TGTGCCAGCAGTTACGCTGGGCGGGGGCAGGTGGCTGAAGCTTTCTTT. This sequence encodes CASSYAGRGQVAEAFF. The chain joins TRBV6-2 or TRBV6-3 to TRBJ1-1; D may be TRBD1 (6 bases). The germline CDR1 and CDR2 sequences are MNHEY and SVGEGT. Trimming removed 2 bases at V and 6 bases at J, with 19 bases between. The CDR3 length is 16 residues.

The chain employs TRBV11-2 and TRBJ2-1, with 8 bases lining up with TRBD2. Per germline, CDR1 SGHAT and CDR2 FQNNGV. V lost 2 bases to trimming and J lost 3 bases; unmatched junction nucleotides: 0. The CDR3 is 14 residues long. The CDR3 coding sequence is TGTGCCAGCAGCTTAAGCGGGGGCTACAATGAGCAGTTCTTC. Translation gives CASSLSGGYNEQFF.

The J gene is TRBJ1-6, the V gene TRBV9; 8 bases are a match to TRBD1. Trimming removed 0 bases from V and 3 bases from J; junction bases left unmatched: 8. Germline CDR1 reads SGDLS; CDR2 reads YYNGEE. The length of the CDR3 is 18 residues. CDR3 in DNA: TGTGCCAGCAGCGTAGCCTGGAACGACAGGGGCTATAATTCACCCCTCCACTTT. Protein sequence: CASSVAWNDRGYNSPLHF.